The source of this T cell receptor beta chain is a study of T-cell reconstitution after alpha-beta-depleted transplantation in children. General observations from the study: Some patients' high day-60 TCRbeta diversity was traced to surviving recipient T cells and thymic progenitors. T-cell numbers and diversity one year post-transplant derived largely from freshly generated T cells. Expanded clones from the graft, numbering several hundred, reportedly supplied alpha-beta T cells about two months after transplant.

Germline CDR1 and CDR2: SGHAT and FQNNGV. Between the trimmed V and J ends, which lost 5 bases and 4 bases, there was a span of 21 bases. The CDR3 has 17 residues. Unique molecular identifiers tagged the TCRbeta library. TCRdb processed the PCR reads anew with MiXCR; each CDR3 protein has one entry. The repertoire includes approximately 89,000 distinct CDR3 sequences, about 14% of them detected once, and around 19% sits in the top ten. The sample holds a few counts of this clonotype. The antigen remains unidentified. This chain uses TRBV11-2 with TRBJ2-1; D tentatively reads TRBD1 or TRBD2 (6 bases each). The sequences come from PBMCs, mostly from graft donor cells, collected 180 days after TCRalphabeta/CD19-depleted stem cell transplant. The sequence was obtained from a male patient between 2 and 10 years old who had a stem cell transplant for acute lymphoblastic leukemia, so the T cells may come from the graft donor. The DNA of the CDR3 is TGTGCCAGCAGCCGGGGCTTCTCCGGGGGCCGATACAATGAGCAGTTCTTC. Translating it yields CASSRGFSGGRYNEQFF.